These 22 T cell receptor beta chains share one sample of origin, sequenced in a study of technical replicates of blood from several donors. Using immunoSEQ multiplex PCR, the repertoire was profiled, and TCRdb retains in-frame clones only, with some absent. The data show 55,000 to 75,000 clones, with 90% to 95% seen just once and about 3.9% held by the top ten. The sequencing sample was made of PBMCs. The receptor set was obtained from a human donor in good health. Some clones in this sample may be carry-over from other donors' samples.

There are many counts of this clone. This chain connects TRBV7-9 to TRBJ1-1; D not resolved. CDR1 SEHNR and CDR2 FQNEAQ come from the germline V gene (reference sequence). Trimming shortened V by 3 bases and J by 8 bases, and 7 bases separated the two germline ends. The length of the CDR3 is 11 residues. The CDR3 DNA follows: TGTGCCAGCAGCTTCGTTGGCGAAGCTTTCTTT. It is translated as CASSFVGEAFF.

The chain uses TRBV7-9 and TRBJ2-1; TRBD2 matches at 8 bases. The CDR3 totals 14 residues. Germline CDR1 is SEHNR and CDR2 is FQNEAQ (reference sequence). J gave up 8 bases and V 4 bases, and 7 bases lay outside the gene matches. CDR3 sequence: CASSSTGLVHEQFF. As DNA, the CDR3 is TGTGCCAGCAGCTCCACGGGACTAGTCCATGAGCAGTTCTTC.

CDR3 sequence: CASSLVAGVVEQYF. The DNA of the CDR3 is TGTGCCAGCAGCTTAGTAGCGGGAGTAGTCGAGCAGTACTTC. The V gene is TRBV7-2, the J gene TRBJ2-7; 9 bases map to TRBD2. With 1 base clipped from V and 6 bases from J, the junction kept 4 bases outside the gene matches. The CDR3 length is 14 residues. CDR1 is SGHTA and CDR2 is FQGNSA in the germline V gene.

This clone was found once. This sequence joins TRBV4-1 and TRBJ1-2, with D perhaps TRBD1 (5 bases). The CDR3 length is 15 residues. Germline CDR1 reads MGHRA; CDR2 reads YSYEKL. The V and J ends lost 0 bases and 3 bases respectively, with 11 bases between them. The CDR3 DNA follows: TGCGCCAGCAGCCAAGATCAGGGCTGGGACTATGGCTACACCTTC. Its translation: CASSQDQGWDYGYTF.

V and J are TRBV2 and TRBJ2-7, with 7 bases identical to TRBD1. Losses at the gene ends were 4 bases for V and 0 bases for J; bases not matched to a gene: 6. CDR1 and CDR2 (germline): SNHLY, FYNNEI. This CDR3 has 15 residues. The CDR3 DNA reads TGTGCCAGCAGTGGAACAGGGGAAAGCTCCTACGAGCAGTACTTC. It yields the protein CASSGTGESSYEQYF.

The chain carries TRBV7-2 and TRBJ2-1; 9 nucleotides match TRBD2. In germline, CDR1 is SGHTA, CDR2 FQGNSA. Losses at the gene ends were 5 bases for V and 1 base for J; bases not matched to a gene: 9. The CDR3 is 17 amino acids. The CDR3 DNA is TGTGCCAGCAGCCCCCGAGGGGCGGGAGGGTCCTACAATGAGCAGTTCTTC. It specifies CASSPRGAGGSYNEQFF.

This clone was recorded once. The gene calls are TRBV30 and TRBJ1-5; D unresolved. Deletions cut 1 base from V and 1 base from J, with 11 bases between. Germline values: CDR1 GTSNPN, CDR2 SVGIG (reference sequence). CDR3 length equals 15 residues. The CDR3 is CAWSGPGTSNQPQHF. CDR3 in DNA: TGTGCCTGGAGTGGCCCAGGAACGAGCAATCAGCCCCAGCATTTT.

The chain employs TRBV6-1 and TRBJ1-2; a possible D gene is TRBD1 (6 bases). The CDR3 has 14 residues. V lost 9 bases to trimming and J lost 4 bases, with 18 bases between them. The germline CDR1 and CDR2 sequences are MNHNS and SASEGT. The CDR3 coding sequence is TGTGCCAGTTTTGACCCCGGGACACCCTATGGCTACACCTTC. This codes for CASFDPGTPYGYTF.

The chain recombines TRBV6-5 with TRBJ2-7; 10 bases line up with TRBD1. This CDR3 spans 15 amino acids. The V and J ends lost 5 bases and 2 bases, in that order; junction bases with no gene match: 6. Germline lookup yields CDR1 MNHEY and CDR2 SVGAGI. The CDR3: CASSQGQGGTYEQYF. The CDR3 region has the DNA TGTGCCAGCAGTCAAGGACAGGGGGGGACCTACGAGCAGTACTTC.

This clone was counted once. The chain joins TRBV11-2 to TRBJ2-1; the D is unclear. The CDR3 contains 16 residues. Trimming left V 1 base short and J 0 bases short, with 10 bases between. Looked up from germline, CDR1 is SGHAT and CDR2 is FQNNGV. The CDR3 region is CASSLGLEISYNEQFF. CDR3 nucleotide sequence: TGTGCCAGCAGCTTAGGGCTAGAGATCTCCTACAATGAGCAGTTCTTC. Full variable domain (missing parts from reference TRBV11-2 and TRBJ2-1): EAGVAQSPRYKIIEKRQSVAFWCNPISGHATLYWYQQILGQGPKLLIQFQNNGVVDDSQLPKDRFSAERLKGVDSTLKIQPAKLEDSAVYLCASSLGLEISYNEQFFGPGTRLTVL.

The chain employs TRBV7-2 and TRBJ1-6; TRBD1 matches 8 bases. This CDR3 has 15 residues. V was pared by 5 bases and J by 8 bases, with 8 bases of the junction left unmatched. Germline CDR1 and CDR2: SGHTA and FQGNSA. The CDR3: CASSTGQGTDSPLHF. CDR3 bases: TGTGCCAGCAGCACCGGACAGGGCACGGATTCACCCCTCCACTTT.

DNA for the CDR3: TGTGCCAGCTCAGGCGGGATCGGTGAGCAGTACTTC. Translating it yields CASSGGIGEQYF. The rearrangement uses TRBV18 and TRBJ2-7; D perhaps matches TRBD2 (6 bases). Trimming left V 5 bases short and J 7 bases short, with 12 bases between. Germline V gene sequence: CDR1 KGHSH, CDR2 LQKENI. The CDR3 extends over 12 amino acids.

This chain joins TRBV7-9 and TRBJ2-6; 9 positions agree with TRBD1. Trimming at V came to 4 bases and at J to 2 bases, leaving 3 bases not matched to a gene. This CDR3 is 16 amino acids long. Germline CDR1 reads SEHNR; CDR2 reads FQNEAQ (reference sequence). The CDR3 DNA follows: TGTGCCAGCAGCTCGAACAGGGGGCCTGGGGCCAACGTCCTGACTTTC. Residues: CASSSNRGPGANVLTF.

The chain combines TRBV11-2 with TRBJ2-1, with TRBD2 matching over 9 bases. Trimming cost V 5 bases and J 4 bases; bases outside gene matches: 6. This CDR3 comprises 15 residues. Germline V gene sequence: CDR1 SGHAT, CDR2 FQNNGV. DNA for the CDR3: TGTGCCAGCAGCCGCGGGGGGGCCCCGTACAATGAGCAGTTCTTC. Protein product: CASSRGGAPYNEQFF.

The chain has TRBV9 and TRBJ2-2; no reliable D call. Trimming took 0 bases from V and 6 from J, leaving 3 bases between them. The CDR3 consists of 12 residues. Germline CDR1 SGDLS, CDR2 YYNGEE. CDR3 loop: CASSVAAGELFF. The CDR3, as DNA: TGTGCCAGCAGCGTAGCGGCCGGGGAGCTGTTTTTT.

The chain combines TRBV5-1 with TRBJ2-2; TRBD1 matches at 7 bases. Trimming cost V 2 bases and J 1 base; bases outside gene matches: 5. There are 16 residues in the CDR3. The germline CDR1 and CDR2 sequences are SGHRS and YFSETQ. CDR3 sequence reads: CASSLETGLNTGELFF. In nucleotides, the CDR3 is TGCGCCAGCAGCTTAGAGACAGGGCTGAACACCGGGGAGCTGTTTTTT.

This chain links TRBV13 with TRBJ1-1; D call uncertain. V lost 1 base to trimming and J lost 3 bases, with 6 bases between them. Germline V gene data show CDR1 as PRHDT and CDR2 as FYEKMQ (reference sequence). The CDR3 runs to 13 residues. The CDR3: CASSLVSYTEAFF. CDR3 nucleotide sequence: TGTGCCAGCAGCTTAGTTAGTTACACTGAAGCTTTCTTT.

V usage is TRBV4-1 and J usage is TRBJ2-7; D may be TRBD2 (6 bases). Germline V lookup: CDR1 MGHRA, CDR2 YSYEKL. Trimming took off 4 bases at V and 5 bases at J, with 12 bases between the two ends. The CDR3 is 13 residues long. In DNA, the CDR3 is TGCGCCAGCAGCCCTTTGGAGGGCGACGAGCAGTACTTC. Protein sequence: CASSPLEGDEQYF.

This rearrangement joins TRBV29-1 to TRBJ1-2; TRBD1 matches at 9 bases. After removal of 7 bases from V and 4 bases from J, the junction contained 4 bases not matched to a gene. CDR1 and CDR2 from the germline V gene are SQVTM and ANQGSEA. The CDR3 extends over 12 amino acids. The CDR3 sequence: CSAGQGPYGYTF. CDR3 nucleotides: TGCAGCGCAGGACAGGGGCCCTATGGCTACACCTTC.

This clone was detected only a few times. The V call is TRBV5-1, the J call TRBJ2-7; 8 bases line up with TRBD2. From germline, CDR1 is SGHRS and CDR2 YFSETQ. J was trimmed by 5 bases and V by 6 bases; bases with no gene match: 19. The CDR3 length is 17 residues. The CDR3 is CASTPFGGGRFNDEQYF. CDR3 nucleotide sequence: TGCGCCAGCACACCCTTCGGGGGGGGGCGATTCAACGACGAGCAGTACTTC.

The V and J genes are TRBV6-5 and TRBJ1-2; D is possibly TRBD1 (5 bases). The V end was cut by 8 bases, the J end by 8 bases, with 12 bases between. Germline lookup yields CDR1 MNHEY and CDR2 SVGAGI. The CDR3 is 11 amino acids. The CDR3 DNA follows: TGTGCCAGCCGCGGGGGGAGAGGCTACACCTTC. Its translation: CASRGGRGYTF.

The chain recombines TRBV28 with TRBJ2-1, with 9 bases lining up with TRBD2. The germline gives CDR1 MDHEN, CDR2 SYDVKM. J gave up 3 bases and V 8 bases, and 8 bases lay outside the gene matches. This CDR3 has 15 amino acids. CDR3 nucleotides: TGTGCCAGCTTTCATAGCGGGGGCCGCTACAATGAGCAGTTCTTC. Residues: CASFHSGGRYNEQFF.